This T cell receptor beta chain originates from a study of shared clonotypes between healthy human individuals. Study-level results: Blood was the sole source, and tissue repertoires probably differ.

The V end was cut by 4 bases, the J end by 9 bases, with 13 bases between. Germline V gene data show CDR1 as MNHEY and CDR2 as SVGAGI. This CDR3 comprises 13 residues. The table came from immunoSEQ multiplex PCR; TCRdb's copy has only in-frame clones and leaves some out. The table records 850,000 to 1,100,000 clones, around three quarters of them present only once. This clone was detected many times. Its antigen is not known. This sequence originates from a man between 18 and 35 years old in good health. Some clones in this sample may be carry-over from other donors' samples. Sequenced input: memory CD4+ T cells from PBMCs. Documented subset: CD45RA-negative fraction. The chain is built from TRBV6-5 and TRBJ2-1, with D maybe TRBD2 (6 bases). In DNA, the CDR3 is TGTGCCAGCAGTTCCTATGGGGGAGGTGAGCAGTTCTTC. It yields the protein CASSSYGGGEQFF.